This entry concerns a single T cell receptor beta chain. Its antigen is currently unknown. The run of the v3.0 immunoSEQ assay was at survey level. Sequencing used immunoSEQ multiplex PCR; TCRdb keeps in-frame clones, though not all of them. The data show approximately 34,000 clones, under 85% seen once. This CDR3 is 17 amino acids long. Trimming took 4 bases from V and 4 from J, leaving 19 bases between them. Germline assignment: CDR1 MGHRA and CDR2 YSYEKL. Treatment of all HIV participants took place in the United States. The sample comes from a study of long-term antiretroviral therapy in people with HIV. Study-wide results and caveats: HIV repertoires covered narrower CDR3 length ranges than controls did. Clones showing expansion before ART dominated the repertoire at all time points.

This receptor was obtained from a man aged 18-30 years with HIV. The sequences come from unsorted PBMCs, collected 1 year after starting antiretroviral therapy. This chain uses TRBV4-1 with TRBJ1-4; D is possibly TRBD1 (5 bases). CDR3 in amino acids: CASSPSARGSNNEKLFF. The CDR3 region has the DNA TGCGCCAGCAGCCCCTCGGCTAGGGGAAGCAATAATGAAAAACTGTTTTTT.